This T cell receptor (beta chain) was documented in a study of CD8+ T cells in alopecia areata. On the study more broadly: Those patients who were treated received oral tofacitinib, which was given at 5 to 10 mg twice daily for moderate-to-severe alopecia areata. Affected scalp percentage determined the severity score of treated patients. Study-wide results and limits: Clonality exceeded that of normal scalp in lesional scalp, most notably in alopecia totalis/universalis.

As for treatment: oral pan-JAK inhibitor, 5-10 mg twice daily. As the sequencing template, cDNA was produced by extracting RNA and reverse transcribing it. Data came from immunoSEQ multiplex PCR; TCRdb stores just in-frame clones and leaves some out. The sample lists 180,000 or so clones; less than 75% were seen once. A few counts support this clone. Antigen unknown. J gave up 3 bases and V 2 bases, and 8 bases lay outside the gene matches. The CDR3 spans 16 residues. Germline CDR1 reads MNHEY; CDR2 reads SVGAGI. Sequenced here: CD4+ T cells sorted from blood, sampled between weeks 55 and 65, from a patient treated with tofacitinib. This clonotype originated in a human donor with alopecia areata. The chain recombines TRBV6-5 with TRBJ1-2; TRBD1 aligns across 8 bases. This CDR3 is CASSYRVQGDDYGYTF. As DNA, the CDR3 is TGTGCCAGCAGTTACCGCGTACAGGGGGACGACTATGGCTACACCTTC.